Here is one TCR beta chain with its context. CDR1 and CDR2 (germline): LNHDA, SQIVND (reference sequence). Trimming pared 5 bases from V and 2 bases from J, leaving 8 bases between. The CDR3 extends over 13 amino acids. This sample was taken from a study of T-cell reconstitution after alpha-beta-depleted transplantation in children. Unique molecular identifiers were incorporated during preparation of the TCRbeta library. TCRdb reprocessed the PCR reads with MiXCR, giving one entry per CDR3 protein. The data contain about 27,000 distinct CDR3 sequences, around 17% of them singletons. The chain employs TRBV19 and TRBJ2-3; the D is unclear. The sequencing used PBMCs, mostly from graft donor cells, collected 60 days after TCRalphabeta/CD19-depleted stem cell transplant. This receptor was taken from a male patient aged 2 to 9 who had a stem cell transplant for acute lymphoblastic leukemia, so the T cells may come from the graft donor. The CDR3 is CASSVQVTDTQYF. The DNA for the CDR3 is TGTGCCAGTAGTGTCCAGGTCACAGATACGCAGTATTTT.